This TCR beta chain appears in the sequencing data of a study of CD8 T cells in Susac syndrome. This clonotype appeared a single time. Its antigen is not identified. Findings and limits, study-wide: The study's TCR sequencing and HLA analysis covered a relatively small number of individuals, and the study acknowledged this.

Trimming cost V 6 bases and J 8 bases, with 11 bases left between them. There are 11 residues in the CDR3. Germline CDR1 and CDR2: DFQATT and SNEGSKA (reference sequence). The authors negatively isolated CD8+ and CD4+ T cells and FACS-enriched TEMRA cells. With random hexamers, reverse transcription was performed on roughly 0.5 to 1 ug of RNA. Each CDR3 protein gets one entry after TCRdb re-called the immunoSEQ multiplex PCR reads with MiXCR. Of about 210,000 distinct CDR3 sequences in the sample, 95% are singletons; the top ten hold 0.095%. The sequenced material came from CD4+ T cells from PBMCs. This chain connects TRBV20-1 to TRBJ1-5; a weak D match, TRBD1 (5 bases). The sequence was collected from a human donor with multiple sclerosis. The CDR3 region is CSAGRGEPQHF. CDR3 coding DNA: TGCAGTGCGGGGCGAGGGGAGCCCCAGCATTTT.